A selection of T cell receptor beta chains follows, all from one sample in a study of CD8 T cells in ankylosing spondylitis. TCRdb processed the 5' RACE reads anew with MiXCR; each CDR3 protein has one entry. The profile shows approximately 540,000 distinct CDR3 sequences, roughly 13% of them singletons. The sample was blood, either unsorted or a sorted T cell fraction (not recorded which). These receptors originate from a male donor with ankylosing spondylitis. Both conserved end residues are part of each CDR3. The D gene is left open where the match is weak. For some rows the clone size is stated as once, few or many, or as a class when expanded; others skip it.

TRBJ2-1	-	14	TRBV7-2	TRBD2	CASSRLAQYNEQFF	TGTGCCAGCAGCCGACTAGCGCAGTACAATGAGCAGTTCTTC
TRBJ2-7	-	16	TRBV7-9	-	CASSSRPGGSSYEQYF	TGTGCCAGCAGCTCACGACCAGGAGGTAGTTCCTACGAGCAGTACTTC
TRBJ1-2	few	15	TRBV5-1	TRBD1	CASSFGTGTPYGYTF	TGCGCCAGCAGCTTCGGGACAGGGACGCCCTATGGCTACACCTTC
TRBJ2-2	many	14	TRBV5-6	-	CASSLLARTGELFF	TGTGCCAGCAGCTTGCTAGCGCGAACCGGGGAGCTGTTTTTT
TRBJ1-1	few	17	TRBV12-3/TRBV12-4	-	CASSSALGRTEVFEAFF	TGTGCCAGCAGTTCAGCCCTAGGGCGGACCGAAGTGTTTGAAGCTTTCTTT
TRBJ2-3	-	13	TRBV7-2	-	CASSASLKDTQYF	TGTGCCAGCAGCGCCTCCCTGAAAGATACGCAGTATTTT
TRBJ2-6	few	17	TRBV28	TRBD1	CASSLQGVTSGANVLTF	TGTGCCAGCAGCCTACAGGGGGTGACTTCTGGGGCCAACGTCCTGACTTTC
TRBJ1-2	-	12	TRBV30	-	CAWSVRGSGYTF	TGTGCCTGGAGTGTACGTGGCTCTGGCTACACCTTC
TRBJ1-1	-	16	TRBV27	TRBD1	CASSFDRVLPNTEAFF	TGTGCCAGCAGTTTCGACAGGGTGCTACCAAACACTGAAGCTTTCTTT
TRBJ1-4	few	14	TRBV20-1	-	CSASRFDKNEKLFF	TGCAGTGCTAGTCGTTTTGACAAAAATGAAAAACTGTTTTTT
TRBJ2-3	many	14	TRBV12-3/TRBV12-4	TRBD2	CASILTSPTDTQYF	TGTGCCAGCATTCTGACTAGCCCCACAGATACGCAGTATTTT
TRBJ1-5	many	14	TRBV6-1	TRBD1	CASRETGTVQPQHF	TGTGCCAGCAGGGAGACAGGGACCGTCCAGCCCCAGCATTTT
TRBJ2-3	few	11	TRBV5-6	-	CASSSLGTQYF	TGTGCCAGCAGCTCCCTCGGGACGCAGTATTTT
TRBJ2-3	-	16	TRBV6-1	-	CASQTELASWSDTQYF	TGTGCCAGCCAAACGGAGCTAGCGTCCTGGTCAGATACGCAGTATTTT
TRBJ1-1	-	14	TRBV7-2	-	CASSGVSMNTEAFF	TGTGCCAGCAGCGGCGTTAGCATGAACACTGAAGCTTTCTTT
TRBJ1-5	-	15	TRBV2	TRBD1	CASSSEWGQGQPQHF	TGTGCCAGCAGCTCAGAGTGGGGACAGGGTCAGCCCCAGCATTTT
TRBJ1-2	-	14	TRBV15	-	CATSRDFGTYGYTF	TGTGCCACCAGCAGAGATTTCGGTACCTATGGCTACACCTTC
TRBJ2-1	many	17	TRBV5-1	TRBD2	CASSWNMAGGSYNEQFF	TGCGCCAGCAGCTGGAATATGGCGGGAGGGTCCTACAATGAGCAGTTCTTC
TRBJ2-2	many	15	TRBV10-3	-	CAISDSGANTGELFF	TGTGCCATCAGTGATTCTGGCGCCAACACCGGGGAGCTGTTTTTT
TRBJ2-2	-	14	TRBV3-1	-	CASSRTQWTGELFF	TGTGCCAGCAGCCGGACTCAATGGACCGGGGAGCTGTTTTTT
TRBJ2-5	few	15	TRBV6-1	-	CASSEKGWERETQYF	TGTGCCAGCAGTGAAAAGGGGTGGGAACGGGAGACCCAGTACTTC
TRBJ2-7	-	16	TRBV12-5	-	CASALVRGTASYEQYF	TGTGCTAGTGCCTTGGTTAGGGGCACGGCCTCCTACGAGCAGTACTTC
TRBJ2-7	-	14	TRBV12-3/TRBV12-4	-	CASSVGDFSYEQYF	TGTGCCAGCAGCGTTGGGGATTTCTCCTACGAGCAGTACTTC
TRBJ2-1	-	15	TRBV7-9	TRBD2	CASIYGGGPYNEQFF	TGTGCCAGCATCTACGGGGGGGGCCCCTACAATGAGCAGTTCTTC
TRBJ1-2	few	13	TRBV20-1	TRBD1	CSALQGANYGYTF	TGCAGTGCCCTACAGGGGGCGAACTATGGCTACACCTTC
TRBJ2-6	many	16	TRBV11-2	-	CASSSTGSSGANVLTF	TGTGCCAGCAGCTCCACAGGGTCTTCTGGGGCCAACGTCCTGACTTTC
TRBJ2-7	few	15	TRBV6-5	-	CASSSWGTAAYEQYF	TGTGCCAGCAGTTCATGGGGGACGGCGGCCTACGAGCAGTACTTC
TRBJ1-3	-	15	TRBV3-1	-	CASSPGYNSGNTIYF	TGTGCCAGCAGCCCAGGTTACAACTCTGGAAACACCATATATTTT
TRBJ2-1	-	14	TRBV30	TRBD2	CAWSVGQDSGRRFF	TGTGCCTGGAGTGTAGGTCAGGATAGCGGGAGGAGGTTCTTC
TRBJ2-5	-	15	TRBV6-5	-	CASSYSQAGQETQYF	TGTGCCAGCAGTTACTCGCAGGCAGGTCAAGAGACCCAGTACTTC
TRBJ1-1	-	14	TRBV5-1	TRBD1	CASSTRQGNAEAFF	TGCGCCAGCAGCACCCGACAGGGTAACGCTGAAGCTTTCTTT
TRBJ2-1	few	15	TRBV5-1	-	CASSSRGGNYNEQFF	TGCGCCAGCAGCTCTAGGGGGGGAAATTACAATGAGCAGTTCTTC
TRBJ1-5	many	22	TRBV5-1	TRBD1	CASSLAIGTGTGPENSNQPQHF	TGCGCCAGCAGCTTGGCCATTGGAACTGGGACAGGGCCGGAAAATAGCAATCAGCCCCAGCATTTT